This T cell receptor beta chain originates from a study of monozygotic twins with inflammatory bowel disease. Investigators made cDNA in eight separate reactions per sample. TCRdb reanalyzed the 5' RACE reads, giving one entry per CDR3 protein sequence and no DNA. This listing includes over 110,000 distinct CDR3 sequences. Looked up from germline, CDR1 is DFQATT and CDR2 is SNEGSKA (reference sequence). This CDR3 has 14 amino acids. The rearrangement joins TRBV20-1 to TRBJ1-1; the TCRdb D gene call, TRBD1, has no DNA to confirm it. Sequencing was carried out using blood. The source of this sequence is a human donor with ulcerative colitis or Crohn's disease, or a healthy co-twin of an affected twin (not recorded which). The CDR3: CSAFTGNLNTEAFF.